This TCR beta chain was sequenced for a study of identical twins. The CDR3 extends over 14 amino acids. V was pared by 11 bases and J by 5 bases, with 21 bases between. Germline CDR1 is MGHDK and CDR2 is SYGVNS. TCRdb ran MiXCR on the 5' RACE reads and lists one entry per CDR3 protein. The data hold about 570,000 distinct CDR3 sequences, with more than 9% observed a single time. This same sample was also part of a study on yellow fever vaccine responses in identical twins.

This sequence was found in a young woman in good health. The sample consisted of PBMCs. V usage is TRBV25-1 and J usage is TRBJ2-5, with D possibly called TRBD1 or TRBD2 (6 bases each). CDR3 amino acids: CAYPKRGTWETQYF. CDR3 DNA sequence: TGTGCCTACCCTAAAAGGGGGACTTGGGAGACCCAGTACTTC.